These T cell receptor beta chains were read from a single sample in a study of T cell repertoires in cytomegalovirus infection. These TCRs are of unknown antigen specificity. TCRdb re-derived calls from the reads in MiXCR, one entry per CDR3 protein. The sample has more than 55,000 distinct CDR3 sequences; approximately 20% are singletons. The sequencing here drew on CD8+ T cells from cultured PBMCs, taken from culture after CMV antigen stimulation. Receptors were obtained from a human donor in good health (CMV status not recorded). Some clones in this sample may be carry-over from other donors' samples. The CDR3 runs from the conserved cysteine through the conserved F or W. D genes are given only for firm matches. Only part of the rows carry a size: once, few, many, or a class if the clone is expanded.

. | . | TRBJ2-2 | TRBV12-3/TRBV12-4 | CASSLVRIYDVGLGSGELFF | TGTGCCAGCAGTCTTGTTAGGATTTATGATGTGGGACTCGGAAGCGGGGAGCTGTTTTTT
few | . | TRBJ2-5 | TRBV6-2/TRBV6-3 | CASSSGTLGTQYF | TGTGCCAGCAGTTCCGGGACTCTTGGGACCCAGTACTTC
. | . | TRBJ2-3 | TRBV10-3 | CAISDPLESQADTQYF | TGTGCCATCAGTGATCCTCTGGAATCACAGGCAGATACGCAGTATTTT
. | TRBD1 | TRBJ2-3 | TRBV12-3/TRBV12-4 | CASRVTRQGGTDTQYF | TGTGCCAGCAGAGTTACCCGACAGGGTGGCACAGATACGCAGTATTTT
few | . | TRBJ2-3 | TRBV10-1 | CASSESHYSSTDTQYF | TGCGCCAGCAGTGAGTCCCATTACTCTAGCACAGATACGCAGTATTTT
. | . | TRBJ2-7 | TRBV5-6 | CASSDGRTTYEQYF | TGTGCCAGCAGCGATGGGCGCACCACCTACGAGCAGTACTTC
few | . | TRBJ1-1 | TRBV13 | CASSSLGTLDTEAFF | TGTGCCAGCAGCTCCTTAGGGACACTGGACACTGAAGCTTTCTTT
few | . | TRBJ1-1 | TRBV4-3 | CASSQVSEGTEAFF | TGCGCCAGCAGCCAAGTGAGTGAGGGCACTGAAGCTTTCTTT
few | TRBD2 | TRBJ2-7 | TRBV7-2 | CASSLAATSGKYEQYF | TGTGCCAGCAGCTTAGCGGCTACTAGCGGAAAATACGAGCAGTACTTC
. | TRBD1 | TRBJ2-7 | TRBV6-5 | CASSSGTGFDEQYF | TGTGCCAGCAGTTCCGGGACAGGGTTTGACGAGCAGTACTTC
. | . | TRBJ1-2 | TRBV7-8 | CASSYEANYGYTF | TGTGCCAGCAGCTACGAAGCTAACTATGGCTACACCTTC
. | . | TRBJ2-7 | TRBV12-3/TRBV12-4 | CASSVRLNDEQYF | TGTGCCAGCAGTGTACGTCTGAATGACGAGCAGTACTTC
. | . | TRBJ2-5 | TRBV10-3 | CAISEEDFSRETQYF | TGTGCCATCAGTGAGGAGGATTTTAGCAGAGAGACCCAGTACTTC
few | TRBD1 | TRBJ1-3 | TRBV7-2 | CASSPDRGRYGNTIYF | TGTGCCAGCAGCCCGGACAGGGGACGATATGGAAACACCATATATTTT
. | . | TRBJ2-1 | TRBV7-6 | CASSLVVGPNNKQFF | TGTGCCAGCAGCTTAGTTGTAGGGCCTAACAATAAGCAGTTCTTC
many | TRBD1 | TRBJ1-1 | TRBV27 | CASTGTANTEAFF | TGTGCCAGCACCGGGACAGCGAACACTGAAGCTTTCTTT
few | . | TRBJ1-2 | TRBV7-8 | CASSLERSRNYGYTF | TGTGCCAGCAGCTTAGAGCGGTCTAGGAACTATGGCTACACCTTC
. | TRBD1 | TRBJ2-7 | TRBV7-8 | CASSFGQGRNYEQYF | TGTGCCAGCAGCTTTGGACAGGGAAGAAACTACGAGCAGTACTTC
few | . | TRBJ2-1 | TRBV7-2 | CASTGRGGKYNEQFF | TGTGCCAGCACGGGTAGGGGGGGAAAATACAATGAGCAGTTCTTC
. | . | TRBJ1-3 | TRBV7-9 | CASSPTLSGNTIYF | TGTGCCAGCAGCCCCACCCTCTCTGGAAACACCATATATTTT
. | . | TRBJ2-3 | TRBV7-3 | CASSPRGGGTDTQYF | TGTGCCAGCAGCCCGAGGGGTGGGGGCACAGATACGCAGTATTTT
many | TRBD2 | TRBJ2-3 | TRBV7-2 | CASSNLAGGVDTQYF | TGTGCCAGCAGCAATCTAGCGGGGGGGGTAGATACGCAGTATTTT
. | . | TRBJ1-4 | TRBV27 | CASRQTALNEKLFF | TGTGCCAGCAGACAGACAGCTCTTAATGAAAAACTGTTTTTT
few | TRBD1 | TRBJ2-7 | TRBV7-2 | CASIKTGTGDYEQYF | TGTGCCAGCATCAAGACCGGGACAGGGGATTACGAGCAGTACTTC
. | TRBD2 | TRBJ2-7 | TRBV7-9 | CASSLVGGAILYEQYF | TGTGCCAGCAGCTTAGTGGGAGGGGCTATCCTCTACGAGCAGTACTTC
. | TRBD1 | TRBJ2-2 | TRBV7-9 | CASSSSDRGNTGELFF | TGTGCCAGCAGCTCATCCGACAGGGGGAACACCGGGGAGCTGTTTTTT
. | . | TRBJ2-1 | TRBV4-1 | CASSHPGTVSYNEQFF | TGCGCCAGCAGCCACCCCGGGACTGTCTCCTACAATGAGCAGTTCTTC
medium-sized | . | TRBJ2-1 | TRBV11-2 | CASSLDPLSSYNEQFF | TGTGCCAGCAGCTTAGATCCACTAAGCTCCTACAATGAGCAGTTCTTC
. | TRBD1 | TRBJ2-1 | TRBV27 | CASSLGQGAANEQFF | TGTGCCAGCAGTTTGGGGCAGGGGGCCGCGAATGAGCAGTTCTTC
. | . | TRBJ2-3 | TRBV7-2 | CASSLSPDTDLTDTQYF | TGTGCCAGCAGCCTTAGCCCGGACACCGACCTCACAGATACGCAGTATTTT
. | . | TRBJ2-7 | TRBV20-1 | CSARDEAGFAYEQYF | TGCAGTGCTAGAGATGAGGCAGGGTTCGCCTACGAGCAGTACTTC
few | . | TRBJ1-6 | TRBV9 | CASSEMEGVRSPLHF | TGTGCCAGCAGCGAAATGGAGGGCGTTCGTTCACCCCTCCACTTT
. | TRBD1 | TRBJ2-5 | TRBV19 | CACQGTGYQETQYF | TGTGCCTGCCAGGGGACAGGGTACCAAGAGACCCAGTACTTC
. | . | TRBJ1-6 | TRBV6-1 | CASSAFNSPLHF | TGTGCCAGCAGCGCCTTTAATTCACCCCTCCACTTT
. | . | TRBJ2-3 | TRBV7-8 | CASSLAALLSTDTQYF | TGTGCCAGCAGCTTAGCAGCACTACTAAGCACAGATACGCAGTATTTT
. | . | TRBJ2-7 | TRBV4-1 | CASSQERDRRREQYF | TGCGCCAGCAGCCAAGAAAGGGACCGGAGGCGCGAGCAGTACTTC
. | TRBD2 | TRBJ2-5 | TRBV7-9 | CASSLLGLAGEETQYF | TGTGCCAGCAGCTTATTGGGACTAGCGGGGGAAGAGACCCAGTACTTC
. | . | TRBJ2-2 | TRBV4-3 | CASSQLGETGELFF | TGCGCCAGCAGCCAACTGGGGGAGACCGGGGAGCTGTTTTTT
. | . | TRBJ2-2 | TRBV4-1 | CASSLRDFSTGELFF | TGCGCCAGCAGCCTTAGGGACTTTTCCACCGGGGAGCTGTTTTTT
. | . | TRBJ2-7 | TRBV7-2 | CASSSAGTSHEQYF | TGTGCCAGCAGCTCTGCCGGGACTTCACACGAGCAGTACTTC
. | . | TRBJ1-6 | TRBV5-5 | CASSLTQGRYSPLHF | TGTGCCAGCAGCTTAACTCAGGGACGGTACTCACCCCTCCACTTT
few | TRBD1 | TRBJ2-4 | TRBV11-2 | CASSLGGTVWNIQYF | TGTGCCAGCAGCTTAGGAGGGACAGTATGGAACATTCAGTACTTC
. | . | TRBJ1-2 | TRBV2 | CAAGGDPTHYGYTF | TGTGCCGCGGGGGGAGACCCAACTCACTATGGCTACACCTTC
. | . | TRBJ2-3 | TRBV7-2 | CASSDGQGRMSDTQYF | TGTGCCAGCAGCGACGGACAAGGCCGAATGTCAGATACGCAGTATTTT
few | . | TRBJ1-1 | TRBV9 | CASKGIGTEAFF | TGTGCCAGCAAGGGAATAGGCACTGAAGCTTTCTTT
. | . | TRBJ1-4 | TRBV5-6 | CASSLGPTGPNEKLFF | TGTGCCAGCAGCTTGGGACCTACAGGGCCTAATGAAAAACTGTTTTTT
few | . | TRBJ1-4 | TRBV4-3 | CASSQGVVSPGEKLFF | TGCGCCAGCAGCCAAGGGGTGGTCAGCCCTGGCGAAAAACTGTTTTTT
few | TRBD2 | TRBJ2-7 | TRBV12-3/TRBV12-4 | CASSRTSGGAGPYEQYF | TGTGCCAGCAGCCGGACTAGCGGGGGGGCAGGACCCTACGAGCAGTACTTC